This TCR beta chain was captured by sequencing in a study of blood T cells in healthy people across ages. Trimming stripped 6 bases from V and 4 bases from J, with 15 bases between. The CDR3 covers 15 residues. Primed by a sample-barcoded 5' primer and a J-beta primer mix, a second PCR proceeded for about 6 to 12 cycles. TCRdb called the 5' RACE reads again in MiXCR, with one record for every CDR3 protein. This table holds fewer than 1,200,000 distinct CDR3 sequences, around 25% found once. These same records also appear under a second study, on T cells of mothers and their children. This second study says: cDNA synthesis used all extracted RNA, about 1.6 ug per 15 ul.

The chain employs TRBV12-3 or TRBV12-4 and TRBJ1-4; D gene ambiguous. Sequenced input: blood. This sequence originates from a girl aged 2 to 10 in good health. The CDR3 region is CASRFSGSLNEKLFF. CDR3 DNA: TGTGCCAGCAGGTTCTCAGGCTCCCTTAATGAAAAACTGTTTTTT.